This T cell receptor beta chain was sequenced during a study of T cell changes during pregnancy in multiple sclerosis. The junction had 0 bases not matched to a gene; V was cut back by 4 bases and J by 1 base. CDR3 length: 14 amino acids. Germline V lookup: CDR1 SGHNT, CDR2 YYREEE (reference sequence). Assay used: immunoSEQ multiplex PCR; TCRdb lists only in-frame clones, some missing. The data hold fewer than 100,000 clones, with roughly 90% observed a single time. This rearrangement joins TRBV5-4 to TRBJ2-3; 10 nucleotides match TRBD2. The receptor's source is a female donor with multiple sclerosis, enrolled in a pregnancy study. This specimen was peripheral blood, taken before pregnancy. CDR3 sequence (DNA): TGTGCCAGCAGCGGGACTAGCGGCACAGATACGCAGTATTTT. Amino acids: CASSGTSGTDTQYF.